This TCR beta chain was identified in a study of blood T cell repertoires in COVID-19. Study summary: The study drew acute and convalescent COVID-19 samples from the United States, Italy and Spain. The analysed material was cDNA or gDNA that came from T cells, B-cell-depleted T cells, or PBMCs.

V lost 6 bases to trimming and J lost 4 bases; unmatched junction nucleotides: 7. Germline-derived CDR1 and CDR2 are KGHSH and LQKENI. The CDR3 is made up of 15 amino acids. Authors' methods: Amplification with reference gene primers provided the estimates of nucleated cell counts. The data were produced by immunoSEQ multiplex PCR, yet TCRdb's version contains in-frame clones alone and is incomplete. The DNA gave D and trimming, while V, J and clone size come from that table. This sample has about 180,000 clones; 86% occur once, and the top ten carry around 8.6%. The TCR comes from a man in his fifties with active or convalescent COVID-19. The chain links TRBV18 to TRBJ2-7; 12 bases map to TRBD1. Material for sequencing was peripheral blood. The CDR3 DNA follows: TGTGCCAGCTCCATCGGGACAGGGGGCAGGTACGAGCAGTACTTC. This sequence encodes CASSIGTGGRYEQYF.